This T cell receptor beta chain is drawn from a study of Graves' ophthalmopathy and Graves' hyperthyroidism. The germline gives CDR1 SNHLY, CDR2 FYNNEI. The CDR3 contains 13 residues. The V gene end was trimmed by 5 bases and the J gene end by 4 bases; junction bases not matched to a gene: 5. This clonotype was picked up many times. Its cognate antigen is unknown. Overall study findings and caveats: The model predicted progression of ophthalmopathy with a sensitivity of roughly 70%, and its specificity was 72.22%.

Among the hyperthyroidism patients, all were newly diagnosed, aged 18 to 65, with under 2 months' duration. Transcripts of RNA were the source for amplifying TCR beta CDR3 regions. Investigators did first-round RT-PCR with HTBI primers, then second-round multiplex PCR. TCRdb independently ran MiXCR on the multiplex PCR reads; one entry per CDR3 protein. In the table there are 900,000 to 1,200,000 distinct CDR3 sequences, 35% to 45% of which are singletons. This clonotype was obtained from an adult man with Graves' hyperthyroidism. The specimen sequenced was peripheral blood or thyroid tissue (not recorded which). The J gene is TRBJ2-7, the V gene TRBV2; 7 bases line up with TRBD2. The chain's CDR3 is CASSQGLEYEQYF. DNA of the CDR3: TGTGCCAGCAGTCAAGGACTAGAGTACGAGCAGTACTTC.